The clone carrying this TCR beta chain came up a few times. Its target is not known. The CDR3 is 14 amino acids. Per germline, CDR1 SGHRS and CDR2 YFSETQ. Trimming pared 2 bases from V and 2 bases from J, leaving 10 bases between. The data derive from a study of identifying expanded T cells in peripheral blood. Study-level points and caveats: Across healthy donors, higher total template counts meant significantly greater roughly two-week count variance. Differentially abundant clones: about 1.1 between replicates, just under 17 at about 13 days, 18 to 20 at four.

Profiling relied on immunoSEQ multiplex PCR, and the TCRdb table lists in-frame clones only, not all of them. The top ten clones hold 7.5% to 10% of a sample with approximately 100,000 clones, 88% of them seen once. Collection occurred without any documented infections or immune events in donors. This chain uses TRBV5-1 with TRBJ1-2; D remains ambiguous. The receptor comes from a person aged 18-70 years in good health. The sequenced sample was blood. The CDR3 spells CASSLGRGNYGYTF. For the CDR3, the DNA is TGCGCCAGCAGCTTAGGTAGAGGGAACTATGGCTACACCTTC.